The entry below describes one TCR beta chain. No antigen is known for it. The sample is drawn from a study of blood T cells in healthy people across ages. Study outcomes and limitations: Correlation between TCR beta diversity and naive T cell percentage was strong.

The CDR3 is 13 residues long. CDR1 is MNHEY and CDR2 is SVGAGI in the germline V gene. Trimming left V 2 bases short and J 8 bases short, with 9 bases between. Sample-barcoded 5' priming and a J-beta primer mix drove a second PCR of about 6 to 11 cycles. MiXCR, applied by TCRdb to the 5' RACE reads, yields one record per CDR3 protein. The table has more than 900,000 distinct CDR3 sequences, roughly 24% seen once. These data are also associated with another study on T cells of mothers and their children. That source reports: RNA was extracted, and all of it went into cDNA synthesis at roughly 1.5 ug per 15 ul.

V and J are TRBV6-5 and TRBJ1-4; D ambiguous. The specimen sequenced was blood. The source is a girl aged 2 to 10 in good health. The CDR3 sequence is CASSYGGGEKLFF. CDR3 sequence (DNA): TGTGCCAGCAGTTACGGAGGTGGGGAAAAACTGTTTTTT.